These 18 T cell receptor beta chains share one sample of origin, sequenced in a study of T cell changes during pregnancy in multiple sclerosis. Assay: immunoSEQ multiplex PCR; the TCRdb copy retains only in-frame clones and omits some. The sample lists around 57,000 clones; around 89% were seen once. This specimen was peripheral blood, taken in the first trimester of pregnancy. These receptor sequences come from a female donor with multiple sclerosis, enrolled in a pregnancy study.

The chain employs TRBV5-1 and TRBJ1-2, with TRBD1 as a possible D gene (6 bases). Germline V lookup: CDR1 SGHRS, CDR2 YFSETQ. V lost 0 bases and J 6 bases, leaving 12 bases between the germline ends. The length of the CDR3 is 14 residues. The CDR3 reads CASSLVAGGNGYTF. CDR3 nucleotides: TGCGCCAGCAGCTTGGTGGCGGGGGGCAATGGCTACACCTTC. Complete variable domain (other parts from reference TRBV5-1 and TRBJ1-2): KAGVTQTPRYLIKTRGQQVTLSCSPISGHRSVSWYQQTPGQGLQFLFEYFSETQRNKGNFPGRFSGRQFSNSRSEMNVSTLELGDSALYLCASSLVAGGNGYTFGSGTRLTVV.

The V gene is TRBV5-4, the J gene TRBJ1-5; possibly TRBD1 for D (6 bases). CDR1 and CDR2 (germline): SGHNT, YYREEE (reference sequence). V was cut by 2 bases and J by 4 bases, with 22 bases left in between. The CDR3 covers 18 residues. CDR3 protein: CASSLMGGGGQLNQPQHF. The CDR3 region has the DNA TGTGCCAGCAGCTTAATGGGAGGGGGAGGGCAATTAAATCAGCCCCAGCATTTT.

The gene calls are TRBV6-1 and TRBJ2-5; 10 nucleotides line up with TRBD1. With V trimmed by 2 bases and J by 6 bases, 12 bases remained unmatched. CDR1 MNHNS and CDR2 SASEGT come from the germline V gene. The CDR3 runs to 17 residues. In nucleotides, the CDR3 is TGTGCCAGCAGTGAATGGTCCGGGACAGGGGTTGTGAAGACCCAGTACTTC. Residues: CASSEWSGTGVVKTQYF.

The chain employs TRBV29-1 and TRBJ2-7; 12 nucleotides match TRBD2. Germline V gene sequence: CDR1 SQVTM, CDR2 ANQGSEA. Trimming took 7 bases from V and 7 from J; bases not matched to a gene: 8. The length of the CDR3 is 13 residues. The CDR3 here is CSALAGGPKEQYF. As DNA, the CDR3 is TGCAGCGCTCTAGCGGGAGGGCCAAAAGAGCAGTACTTC.

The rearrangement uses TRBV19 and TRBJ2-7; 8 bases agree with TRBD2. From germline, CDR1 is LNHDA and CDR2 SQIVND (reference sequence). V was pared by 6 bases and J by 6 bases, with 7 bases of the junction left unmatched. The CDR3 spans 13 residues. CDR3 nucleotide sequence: TGTGCCAGTAGGCAAGCGGGAGTCGGCGAGCAGTACTTC. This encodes CASRQAGVGEQYF.

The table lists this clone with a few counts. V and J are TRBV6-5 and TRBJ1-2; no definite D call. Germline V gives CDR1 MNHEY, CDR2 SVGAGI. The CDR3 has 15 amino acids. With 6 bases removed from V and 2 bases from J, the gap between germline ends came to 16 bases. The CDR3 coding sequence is TGTGCCAGCAGGCCTCGGGTGGAGGGCAACTATGGCTACACCTTC. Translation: CASRPRVEGNYGYTF.

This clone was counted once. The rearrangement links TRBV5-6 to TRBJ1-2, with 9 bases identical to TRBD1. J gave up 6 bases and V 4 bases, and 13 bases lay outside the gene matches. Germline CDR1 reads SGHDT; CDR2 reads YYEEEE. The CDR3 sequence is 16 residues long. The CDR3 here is CASSTFRDRELNGYTF. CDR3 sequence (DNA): TGTGCCAGCAGCACCTTCCGGGACAGGGAGTTGAATGGCTACACCTTC.

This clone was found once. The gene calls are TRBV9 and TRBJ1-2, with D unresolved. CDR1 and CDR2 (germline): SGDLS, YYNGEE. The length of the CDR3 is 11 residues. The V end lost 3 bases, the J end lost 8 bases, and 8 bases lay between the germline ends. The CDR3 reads CASSAEGGYTF. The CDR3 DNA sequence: TGTGCCAGCAGCGCGGAGGGAGGCTACACCTTC. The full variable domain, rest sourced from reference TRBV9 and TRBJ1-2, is DSGVTQTPKHLITATGQRVTLRCSPRSGDLSVYWYQQSLDQGLQFLIQYYNGEERAKGNILERFSAQQFPDLHSELNLSSLELGDSALYFCASSAEGGYTFGSGTRLTVV.

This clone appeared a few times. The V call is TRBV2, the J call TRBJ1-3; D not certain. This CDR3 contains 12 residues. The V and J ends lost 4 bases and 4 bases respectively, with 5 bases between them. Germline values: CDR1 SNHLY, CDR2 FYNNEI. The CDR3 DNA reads TGTGCCAGCAGTGTTGAGGGAAACACCATATATTTT. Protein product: CASSVEGNTIYF.

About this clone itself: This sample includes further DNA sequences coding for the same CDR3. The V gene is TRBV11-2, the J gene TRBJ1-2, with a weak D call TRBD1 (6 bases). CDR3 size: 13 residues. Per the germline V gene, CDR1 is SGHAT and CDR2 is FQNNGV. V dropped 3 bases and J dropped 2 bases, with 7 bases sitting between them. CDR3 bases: TGTGCCAGCAGCTTGGGGACAAACTATGGCTACACCTTC. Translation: CASSLGTNYGYTF.

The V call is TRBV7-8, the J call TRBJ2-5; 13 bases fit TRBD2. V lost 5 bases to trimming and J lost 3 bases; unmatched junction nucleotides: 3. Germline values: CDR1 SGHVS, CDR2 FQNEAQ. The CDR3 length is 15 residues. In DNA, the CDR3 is TGTGCCAGCAGCAGGGGACTAGCGGGGAAAGAGACCCAGTACTTC. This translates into CASSRGLAGKETQYF.

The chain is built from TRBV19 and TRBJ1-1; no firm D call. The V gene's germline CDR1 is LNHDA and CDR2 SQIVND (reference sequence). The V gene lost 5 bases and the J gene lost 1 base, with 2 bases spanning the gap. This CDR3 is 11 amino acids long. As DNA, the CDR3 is TGTGCCAGTAGTCGGAACACTGAAGCTTTCTTT. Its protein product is CASSRNTEAFF.

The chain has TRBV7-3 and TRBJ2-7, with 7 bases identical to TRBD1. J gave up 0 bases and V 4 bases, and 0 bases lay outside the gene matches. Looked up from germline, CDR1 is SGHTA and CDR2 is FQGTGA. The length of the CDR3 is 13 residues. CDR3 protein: CASSWDSSYEQYF. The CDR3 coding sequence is TGTGCCAGCAGCTGGGACAGCTCCTACGAGCAGTACTTC.

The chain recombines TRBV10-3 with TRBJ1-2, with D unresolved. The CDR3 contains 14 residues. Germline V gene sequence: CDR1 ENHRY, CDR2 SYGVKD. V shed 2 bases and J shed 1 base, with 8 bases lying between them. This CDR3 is CAISEGQVNYGYTF. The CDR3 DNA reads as TGTGCCATCAGTGAGGGTCAGGTTAACTATGGCTACACCTTC.

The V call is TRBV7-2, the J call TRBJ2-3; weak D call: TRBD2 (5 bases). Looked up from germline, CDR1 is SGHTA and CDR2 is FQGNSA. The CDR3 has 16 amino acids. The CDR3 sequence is CATQTTRAASTDTQYF. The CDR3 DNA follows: TGTGCAACCCAAACCACCCGAGCGGCGAGCACAGATACGCAGTATTTT.

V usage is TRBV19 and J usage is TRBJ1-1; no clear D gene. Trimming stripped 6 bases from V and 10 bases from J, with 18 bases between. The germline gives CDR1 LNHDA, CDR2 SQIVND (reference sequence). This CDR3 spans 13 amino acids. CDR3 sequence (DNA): TGTGCCAGTAGCTCAGAGGCCAACCAGCGAGCTTTCTTT. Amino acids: CASSSEANQRAFF.

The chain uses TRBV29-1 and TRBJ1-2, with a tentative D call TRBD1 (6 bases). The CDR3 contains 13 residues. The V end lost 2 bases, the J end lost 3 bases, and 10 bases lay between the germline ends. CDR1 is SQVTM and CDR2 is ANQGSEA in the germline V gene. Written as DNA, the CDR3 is TGCAGCGTTGAAAGGGGGGGGGACTATGGCTACACCTTC. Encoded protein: CSVERGGDYGYTF.

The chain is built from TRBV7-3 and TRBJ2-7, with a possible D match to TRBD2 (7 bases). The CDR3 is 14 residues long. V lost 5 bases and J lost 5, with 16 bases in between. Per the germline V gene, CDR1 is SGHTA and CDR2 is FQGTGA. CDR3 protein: CASSEMAGAHEQYF. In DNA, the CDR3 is TGTGCCAGCAGCGAGATGGCGGGGGCCCACGAGCAGTACTTC.